This TCR beta chain stems from a study of read filtering for tumor transcriptome and immune sequencing. Across the whole study: Mean patient age was about 66 years, range roughly 45 to 80; some 17 male, some 15 female. Roughly 8 patients were R-ISS I, 16 were R-ISS II, more than five were R-ISS III.

This clonotype was recorded at least ten times. Its antigen remains unknown. An end of the junction does not agree with germline; a read error may underlie this. This library used around 400 ng RNA and molecular barcoded adaptors spanning alpha/delta and beta/gamma chains. TCRdb independently ran MiXCR on the reads; one entry per CDR3 protein. This sample has some 41,000 distinct CDR3 sequences, with about an eighth found just once. Study observations and caveats: Single-read clonotypes: about 81.9% of IR-seq clonotypes (approximately 4% of reads), 74.6% of RNA-seq clonotypes (roughly 45% of reads).

The receptor's source is a donor aged 40 or older with multiple myeloma. The source material was a population of CD138-negative cells sorted from bone marrow.

The CDR3 sequence: CTISESRYEQYF. The CDR3 DNA sequence: TGTACCATCAGTGAGTCGAGGTACGAGCAGTACTTC. V and J are TRBV10-3 and TRBJ2-7, with D unclear. The germline CDR1 and CDR2 sequences are ENHRY and SYGVKD. The CDR3 sequence is 12 residues long.